The 32 T cell receptor beta chains in this list originate from one sample, sequenced in a study of cytomegalovirus exposure and HLA in healthy donors. Researchers ran the PCR with 60 Vbeta and 13 Jbeta primers. Profiling relied on immunoSEQ multiplex PCR, and the TCRdb table lists in-frame clones only, not all of them. This sample carries about 160,000 clones, 70% to 80% of them seen once, and the ten largest clones take over 1.1%. What was sequenced was PBMCs. The source of these receptors is a man aged 55 to 70 in good health and CMV-seronegative.

This chain connects TRBV25-1 to TRBJ2-1, with 10 bases that match TRBD2. CDR1 MGHDK and CDR2 SYGVNS come from the germline V gene. There are 15 residues in the CDR3. With V trimmed by 3 bases and J by 8 bases, 7 bases remained unmatched. The CDR3 region has the DNA TGTGCCAGCAGTGATAGGGCTAGCGGGAGCGATGAGCAGTTCTTC. Translating gives CASSDRASGSDEQFF.

The chain's CDR3 is CASSLARATNEKLFF. CDR3 sequence (DNA): TGCGCCAGCAGCTTGGCGCGGGCAACTAATGAAAAACTGTTTTTT. This chain joins TRBV5-1 and TRBJ1-4; D remains ambiguous. The germline gives CDR1 SGHRS, CDR2 YFSETQ. The CDR3 sequence is 15 residues long. V gave up 0 bases and J gave up 0 bases, with 6 bases separating them.

This clone has only a few counts. This chain links TRBV29-1 with TRBJ1-1, with a tentative D call TRBD1 (5 bases). Germline CDR1 and CDR2: SQVTM and ANQGSEA. CDR3 length: 14 amino acids. The V end was cut by 4 bases, the J end by 11 bases, with 23 bases between. The CDR3 loop reads CSVGGRGQVLEAFF. CDR3 DNA: TGCAGCGTTGGAGGTCGCGGACAAGTGTTGGAGGCTTTCTTT.

The V call is TRBV7-9, the J call TRBJ2-1; 10 bases match TRBD2. Trimming cost V 2 bases and J 3 bases; bases outside gene matches: 4. There are 16 residues in the CDR3. Germline CDR1 and CDR2: SEHNR and FQNEAQ (reference sequence). The CDR3 spells CASSLFLAGVYNEQFF. CDR3 bases: TGTGCCAGCAGCTTATTCCTAGCGGGAGTCTACAATGAGCAGTTCTTC.

This clone appeared once. The chain has TRBV28 and TRBJ1-2, with 7 bases lining up with TRBD1. V trimming: 7 bases; J trimming: 4 bases; junction bases outside the gene matches: 9. The CDR3 is 14 amino acids. Germline lookup yields CDR1 MDHEN and CDR2 SYDVKM. CDR3 loop: CASTSSGQRYGYTF. As DNA, the CDR3 is TGTGCCAGCACCTCCTCGGGACAGCGCTATGGCTACACCTTC.

The chain recombines TRBV18 with TRBJ2-5; TRBD2 agrees at 12 bases. Germline CDR1 reads KGHSH; CDR2 reads LQKENI. This CDR3 has 16 amino acids. J gave up 5 bases and V 3 bases, and 7 bases lay outside the gene matches. CDR3 region: CASSPPALAGGETQYF. The CDR3 DNA reads TGTGCCAGCTCACCCCCCGCACTAGCGGGAGGTGAGACCCAGTACTTC.

The genes are TRBV5-4 and TRBJ1-1; 11 positions agree with TRBD1. The CDR3 consists of 14 residues. Losses at the gene ends were 4 bases for V and 7 bases for J; bases not matched to a gene: 6. Germline values: CDR1 SGHNT, CDR2 YYREEE (reference sequence). CDR3: CASSPDRGLVEAFF. Written as DNA, the CDR3 is TGTGCCAGCAGCCCGGACAGGGGGCTTGTTGAAGCTTTCTTT.

V and J are TRBV18 and TRBJ2-2, with D possibly being TRBD2 (5 bases). Deletions cut 1 base from V and 4 bases from J, with 7 bases between. The length of the CDR3 is 14 residues. Looked up from germline, CDR1 is KGHSH and CDR2 is LQKENI. The CDR3 DNA sequence: TGTGCCAGCTCACCACTTGGGAGCACCGGGGAGCTGTTTTTT. Amino acid sequence: CASSPLGSTGELFF.

V gene TRBV19 combines with J gene TRBJ2-2, with 10 bases lining up with TRBD2. Looked up from germline, CDR1 is LNHDA and CDR2 is SQIVND (reference sequence). Trimming cost V 1 base and J 1 base; bases outside gene matches: 3. This CDR3 has 17 amino acids. CDR3 in amino acids: CASSIGRLAGNTGELFF. The CDR3, as DNA: TGTGCCAGTAGTATAGGGAGACTAGCGGGGAACACCGGGGAGCTGTTTTTT. The full variable domain, rest sourced from reference TRBV19 and TRBJ2-2, is DGGITQSPKYLFRKEGQNVTLSCEQNLNHDAMYWYRQDPGQGLRLIYYSQIVNDFQKGDIAEGYSVSREKKESFPLTVTSAQKNPTAFYLCASSIGRLAGNTGELFFGEGSRLTVL.

A word on this clone: The sample holds other DNA sequences that translate to the same CDR3. The chain combines TRBV5-6 with TRBJ2-5; TRBD2 agrees at 8 bases. This CDR3 region has 13 residues. Germline CDR1 and CDR2: SGHDT and YYEEEE. Trimming removed 2 bases from V and 5 bases from J; junction bases left unmatched: 2. The CDR3 nucleotides are TGTGCCAGCAGCTTAGCGGGGGTGGAGACCCAGTACTTC. The encoded protein is CASSLAGVETQYF.

The chain is built from TRBV27 and TRBJ1-4; 8 bases are shared with TRBD1. With 0 bases clipped from V and 5 bases from J, the junction kept 2 bases outside the gene matches. In germline, CDR1 is MNHEY, CDR2 SMNVEV (reference sequence). The CDR3 contains 15 residues. The CDR3 region is CASSLSRQGNEKLFF. CDR3 nucleotides: TGTGCCAGCAGTTTATCCCGACAGGGGAATGAAAAACTGTTTTTT.

The chain is built from TRBV29-1 and TRBJ1-5; 9 nucleotides align to TRBD1. The V and J ends lost 7 bases and 6 bases, in that order; junction bases with no gene match: 10. There are 14 residues in the CDR3. From germline, CDR1 is SQVTM and CDR2 ANQGSEA. Here the CDR3 reads CSASETGGGQPQHF. CDR3 DNA sequence: TGCAGCGCATCAGAAACAGGGGGCGGTCAGCCCCAGCATTTT.

This clone was detected only a few times. The chain uses TRBV18 and TRBJ2-3, with 8 bases lining up with TRBD2. CDR3 length: 15 amino acids. CDR1 KGHSH and CDR2 LQKENI come from the germline V gene. J gave up 2 bases and V 3 bases, and 4 bases lay outside the gene matches. CDR3 loop: CASSPQAGDTDTQYF. CDR3 DNA: TGTGCCAGCTCACCGCAAGCGGGGGACACAGATACGCAGTATTTT.

The chain recombines TRBV19 with TRBJ2-4; D is possibly TRBD2 (6 bases). The CDR3 totals 15 residues. CDR1 is LNHDA, CDR2 SQIVND, per germline (reference sequence). The ends were cut back, 10 bases at V and 1 base at J, with 17 bases in the middle. DNA of the CDR3: TGTGCCACTGCGGGGTCGCCCAGGGCCAAAAACATTCAGTACTTC. It is translated as CATAGSPRAKNIQYF.

V is TRBV29-1 and J is TRBJ2-3; 8 nucleotides line up with TRBD2. V was pared by 1 base and J by 0 bases, with 12 bases of the junction left unmatched. CDR3 size: 18 residues. Germline values: CDR1 SQVTM, CDR2 ANQGSEA. The CDR3 sequence: CSVEGGLGGTGSTDTQYF. CDR3 sequence (DNA): TGCAGCGTTGAAGGGGGACTAGGGGGAACAGGGAGCACAGATACGCAGTATTTT.

This chain joins TRBV27 and TRBJ2-3, with 16 bases identical to TRBD2. The germline gives CDR1 MNHEY, CDR2 SMNVEV (reference sequence). The length of the CDR3 is 20 residues. The J segment lost 0 bases and the V segment lost 5 bases, leaving 11 bases of the junction unmatched. CDR3 DNA: TGTGCCAGCAGTCCCGTTCGGGGACTAGCGGGAGGGACTAGCACAGATACGCAGTATTTT. Translating gives CASSPVRGLAGGTSTDTQYF.

This clone was picked up a small number of times. The chain carries TRBV19 and TRBJ2-3; a weak D match, TRBD1 (5 bases). The CDR3 runs to 16 residues. The V end was cut by 6 bases, the J end by 0 bases, with 16 bases between. CDR1 is LNHDA, CDR2 SQIVND, per germline (reference sequence). The CDR3 is CASSPQATLSTDTQYF. The CDR3 DNA sequence: TGTGCCAGTAGCCCACAGGCTACGCTTAGCACAGATACGCAGTATTTT.

V usage is TRBV7-2 and J usage is TRBJ2-5; D is perhaps TRBD2 (5 bases). Germline CDR1 is SGHTA and CDR2 is FQGNSA. Trimming shortened V by 5 bases and J by 7 bases, and 14 bases separated the two germline ends. CDR3 size: 13 residues. The CDR3 spells CASSPRGWGTQYF. CDR3 bases: TGTGCCAGCAGCCCGAGAGGGTGGGGGACCCAGTACTTC.

This chain joins TRBV5-1 and TRBJ2-5; maybe TRBD2 (6 bases). CDR3 size: 16 residues. Trimming removed 0 bases from V and 0 bases from J, with 12 bases in between. Per the germline V gene, CDR1 is SGHRS and CDR2 is YFSETQ. The CDR3 region is CASSLAASAYQETQYF. CDR3 sequence (DNA): TGCGCCAGCAGCTTGGCGGCTAGCGCGTACCAAGAGACCCAGTACTTC.

V gene TRBV7-2 combines with J gene TRBJ2-7; tentative D call: TRBD2 (5 bases). Trimming took 1 base from V and 6 from J, leaving 13 bases between them. CDR1 and CDR2 (germline): SGHTA, FQGNSA. CDR3 length: 14 amino acids. CDR3 in amino acids: CASSLGPGLSEQYF. The CDR3 DNA reads as TGTGCCAGCAGCTTAGGTCCGGGATTGAGCGAGCAGTACTTC.

The chain combines TRBV7-6 with TRBJ2-5, with 7 positions matching TRBD2. The V segment lost 5 bases and the J segment 5 bases; nucleotides outside the gene matches: 8. The CDR3 has 14 residues. CDR1 and CDR2 from the germline V gene are SGHVS and FNYEAQ. This CDR3 is CASSRQTSWETQYF. The CDR3 region has the DNA TGTGCCAGCAGCCGCCAGACTAGCTGGGAGACCCAGTACTTC.

The chain recombines TRBV27 with TRBJ1-1; no firm D call. This CDR3 comprises 14 residues. V was trimmed by 7 bases and J by 7 bases, leaving 19 bases between them. CDR1 and CDR2 (germline): MNHEY, SMNVEV (reference sequence). The CDR3 spells CASTPGGRIFEAFF. The CDR3 region has the DNA TGTGCCAGCACACCAGGAGGGAGGATCTTTGAAGCTTTCTTT.

A few counts support this clone. J is TRBJ1-1 and V is TRBV7-2; TRBD1 agrees at 8 bases. This CDR3 region has 14 residues. In germline, CDR1 is SGHTA, CDR2 FQGNSA. V lost 6 bases and J lost 5; bases outside the gene matches: 8. CDR3: CASSYTGGGTEAFF. The CDR3 DNA follows: TGTGCCAGCAGTTACACAGGGGGTGGGACTGAAGCTTTCTTT.

The rearrangement joins TRBV5-1 to TRBJ2-3; 7 nucleotides line up with TRBD2. This CDR3 is built from 14 residues. After removal of 4 bases from V and 5 bases from J, the junction contained 7 bases not matched to a gene. CDR1 SGHRS and CDR2 YFSETQ come from the germline V gene. In DNA form, the CDR3 reads TGCGCCAGCAGCGGGGGGGGATTTCGAGATACGCAGTATTTT. Amino acid sequence: CASSGGGFRDTQYF.

The chain carries TRBV5-6 and TRBJ1-6; D is unclear. Germline loops: CDR1 SGHDT, CDR2 YYEEEE. CDR3 size: 12 residues. V was cut by 4 bases and J by 13 bases, with 12 bases left in between. The CDR3 coding sequence is TGTGCCAGCAGCGAGGACTCGACGCCCCTCCACTTT. Translation gives CASSEDSTPLHF.

This chain links TRBV7-2 with TRBJ1-3; D is uncertain. Germline-derived CDR1 and CDR2 are SGHTA and FQGNSA. Trimming shortened V by 6 bases and J by 0 bases, and 9 bases separated the two germline ends. CDR3 length: 14 residues. CDR3 region: CASRSPSSGNTIYF. Written as DNA, the CDR3 is TGTGCCAGCAGGTCACCTAGCTCTGGAAACACCATATATTTT.

This clone was seen only a few times. V is TRBV6-5 and J is TRBJ1-4, with 9 bases that match TRBD1. This CDR3 is 14 amino acids long. Per germline, CDR1 MNHEY and CDR2 SVGAGI. The ends lost 7 bases at V and 8 bases at J; junction bases unmatched: 8. In nucleotides, the CDR3 is TGTGCCAGCACGCGACAGGGGGGACGAGAAAAACTGTTTTTT. As protein: CASTRQGGREKLFF.

This clone was counted only a few times. This sequence joins TRBV6-1 and TRBJ2-3; 10 bases match TRBD1. J gave up 1 base and V 2 bases, and 3 bases lay outside the gene matches. The CDR3 totals 16 residues. Germline values: CDR1 MNHNS, CDR2 SASEGT. The CDR3 loop reads CASSEWGTGGTDTQYF. The CDR3 DNA reads TGTGCCAGCAGTGAATGGGGGACAGGGGGCACAGATACGCAGTATTTT.

The CDR3 here is CSVETSAQETQYF. CDR3 in DNA: TGCAGCGTTGAAACTAGCGCGCAAGAGACCCAGTACTTC. The chain uses TRBV29-1 and TRBJ2-5; 7 nucleotides align to TRBD2. Germline CDR1 SQVTM, CDR2 ANQGSEA. The junction had 2 bases not matched to a gene; V was cut back by 2 bases and J by 2 bases. CDR3 length: 13 amino acids.

This clone has more than one count but fewer than ten. The chain couples TRBV28 to TRBJ1-2, with TRBD1 as a possible D gene (6 bases). Germline V gene sequence: CDR1 MDHEN, CDR2 SYDVKM. This CDR3 region has 13 residues. Trimming pared 6 bases from V and 5 bases from J, leaving 13 bases between. The CDR3 DNA reads TGTGCCAGCAGCAACTTTGGACAGTATGGCTACACCTTC. Its translation: CASSNFGQYGYTF.

Concerning this clone itself: Other DNA sequences in the same sample also yield this CDR3. The chain combines TRBV7-2 with TRBJ1-5, with D possibly being TRBD1 (6 bases). With 1 base removed from V and 4 bases from J, the gap between germline ends came to 11 bases. The CDR3 is made up of 15 amino acids. The V gene's germline CDR1 is SGHTA and CDR2 FQGNSA. CDR3 nucleotides: TGTGCCAGCAGCTTAGACAGGGACGTTAATCAGCCCCAGCATTTT. Amino acid sequence: CASSLDRDVNQPQHF.

Note on this clone: One end of the junction is discordant with germline, which a read error may explain. This chain joins TRBV7-9 and TRBJ2-3, with D perhaps TRBD1 (6 bases). Per germline, CDR1 SEHNR and CDR2 FQNEAQ (reference sequence). The CDR3 extends over 16 amino acids. CDR3 DNA: TGTTCCAGCAGCCTCGGTGGGGGCGCGGGCACAGATACGCAGTATTTT. This translates into CSSSLGGGAGTDTQYF.